This is a list of T cell receptor beta chains from one sample in a study of blood T cells in healthy people across ages. Via MiXCR, TCRdb re-called the 5' RACE reads, giving one row per CDR3 protein. The table lists about 760,000 distinct CDR3 sequences, approximately 25% of them singletons, with 9.4% in the top ten. In addition, the sample was reused for a study of T cells of mothers and their children.

Sequencing was performed on blood. These receptors were collected from a boy between 10 and 17 years old in good health. CDR3s include the opening cysteine and the closing phenylalanine or tryptophan. The D gene is left open where the match is weak. Clone size is stated in some rows and not others, as once, few, many or a class when expanded.

v_call	clone_size	d_call	j_call	cdr3_aa	cdr3_nt
TRBV20-1	few	NA	TRBJ2-7	CSARNIAGVNYEQYF	TGCAGTGCTAGAAATATAGCAGGGGTTAACTACGAGCAGTACTTC
TRBV6-1	few	NA	TRBJ2-7	CASSRTPRRVLSGEQYF	TGTGCCAGCAGCCGAACGCCACGCCGGGTCCTTTCGGGGGAGCAGTACTTC
TRBV5-1	few	NA	TRBJ2-1	CASSFSEHYNEQFF	TGCGCCAGCAGCTTTTCCGAGCACTACAATGAGCAGTTCTTC
TRBV29-1	NA	NA	TRBJ2-1	CSVLSGRGHEQFF	TGCAGCGTTTTGTCAGGGCGCGGGCATGAGCAGTTCTTC
TRBV24-1	NA	TRBD1	TRBJ2-1	CATKQGSSYNEQFF	TGTGCCACCAAACAGGGGAGCTCCTACAATGAGCAGTTCTTC
TRBV20-1	few	NA	TRBJ1-1	CSARGGGRGNTEAFF	TGCAGTGCTAGAGGGGGGGGCAGGGGGAACACTGAAGCTTTCTTT
TRBV6-5	NA	NA	TRBJ2-1	CASTAPGGFHNEQFF	TGTGCCAGCACCGCCCCAGGGGGGTTCCACAATGAGCAGTTCTTC
TRBV3-1	NA	NA	TRBJ2-1	CASSRTPLGDNEQFF	TGTGCCAGCAGTCGTACCCCCCTGGGGGACAATGAGCAGTTCTTC
TRBV20-1	few	TRBD2	TRBJ2-1	CSARDPLAGGNNEQFF	TGCAGTGCTAGAGACCCCCTAGCGGGAGGAAACAATGAGCAGTTCTTC
TRBV18	NA	NA	TRBJ2-7	CASSPRLGRSYEQYF	TGTGCCAGCTCACCACGTTTGGGTCGGTCCTACGAGCAGTACTTC
TRBV27	NA	NA	TRBJ2-4	CASGPVGGDIQYF	TGTGCCAGCGGGCCGGTCGGAGGGGACATTCAGTACTTC
TRBV19	few	NA	TRBJ2-1	CASKNSGSSYNEQFF	TGTGCCAGTAAAAACAGCGGAAGCTCCTACAATGAGCAGTTCTTC
TRBV6-2/TRBV6-3	once	NA	TRBJ1-1	CASSYAANTEAFF	TGTGCCAGCAGTTACGCGGCGAACACTGAAGCTTTCTTT
TRBV27	once	TRBD1	TRBJ2-1	CASSLSGTGSYNGQFF	TGTGCCAGCAGTTTATCTGGGACAGGATCCTACAATGGGCAGTTCTTC
TRBV12-3/TRBV12-4	NA	NA	TRBJ2-7	CASSRRGSSYEQYF	TGTGCCAGCAGTAGGCGTGGGAGCTCCTACGAGCAGTACTTC
TRBV12-3/TRBV12-4	few	NA	TRBJ2-2	CASNPTGLNTGELFF	TGTGCCAGCAACCCTACAGGGCTGAACACCGGGGAGCTGTTTTTT
TRBV3-1	NA	NA	TRBJ2-2	CASSFPGESGELFF	TGTGCCAGCAGCTTTCCGGGGGAGTCCGGGGAGCTGTTTTTT
TRBV24-1	few	NA	TRBJ2-6	CATSDRRQSVSSGANVLTF	TGTGCCACCAGTGATCGTCGGCAGTCCGTAAGCTCTGGGGCCAACGTCCTGACTTTC
TRBV6-2/TRBV6-3	few	NA	TRBJ2-3	CAGYSGNEKDTQYF	TGTGCCGGCTATAGCGGAAACGAAAAAGATACGCAGTATTTT
TRBV7-2	NA	TRBD2	TRBJ2-5	CASSLEAGGFF	TGTGCCAGCAGCTTAGAAGCGGGAGGTTTCTTC
TRBV12-3/TRBV12-4	NA	TRBD2	TRBJ2-1	CASSFGGGVSYNEQFF	TGTGCCAGCAGTTTTGGTGGGGGGGTCTCCTACAATGAGCAGTTCTTC
TRBV6-6	few	NA	TRBJ1-4	CASSRRVTNEKLFF	TGTGCCAGCAGCCGCAGGGTAACTAATGAAAAACTGTTTTTT
TRBV11-2	many	NA	TRBJ2-7	CASSLDYYEQYF	TGTGCCAGCAGCTTAGACTACTACGAGCAGTACTTC
TRBV20-1	once	NA	TRBJ2-7	CSAPRSGLGEQYF	TGCAGTGCCCCGAGATCGGGTTTGGGAGAGCAGTACTTC
TRBV2	few	NA	TRBJ2-1	CASSELAGDNEQFF	TGTGCCAGCAGTGAATTGGCGGGCGACAATGAGCAGTTCTTC
TRBV24-1	few	TRBD1	TRBJ2-4	CATSDYNHWTGQYGKNIQYF	TGTGCCACCAGTGATTACAACCATTGGACAGGGCAGTATGGCAAAAACATTCAGTACTTC
TRBV7-9	NA	TRBD1	TRBJ1-2	CASSSGQGRDWDYGYTF	TGTGCCAGCAGCTCGGGACAGGGAAGGGATTGGGACTATGGCTACACCTTC
TRBV4-1	NA	TRBD1	TRBJ2-7	CASSQLGQKDYEQYF	TGCGCCAGCAGCCAACTGGGACAGAAGGACTACGAGCAGTACTTC
TRBV2	NA	NA	TRBJ2-3	CASSDSAPMDTQYF	TGTGCCAGCAGTGACAGCGCCCCGATGGATACGCAGTATTTT
TRBV24-1	NA	NA	TRBJ2-2	CATSDLGGFDTGELFF	TGTGCCACCAGTGATTTGGGGGGTTTTGATACCGGGGAGCTGTTTTTT
TRBV20-1	NA	TRBD2	TRBJ2-3	CSASPLAGGSTDTQYF	TGCAGTGCTAGTCCCCTAGCGGGAGGGAGCACAGATACGCAGTATTTT
TRBV28	NA	NA	TRBJ1-5	CASSLPYGRGYSNQPQHF	TGTGCCAGCAGTTTACCGTACGGAAGGGGCTATAGCAATCAGCCCCAGCATTTT
TRBV2	NA	TRBD1	TRBJ1-2	CASTRDSYYGYTF	TGTGCCAGCACCCGGGACAGCTACTATGGCTACACCTTC
TRBV2	few	NA	TRBJ2-2	CASRSSSTGELFF	TGTGCCAGCAGATCATCGAGCACCGGGGAGCTGTTTTTT
TRBV21-1	NA	NA	TRBJ2-5	CASRTQISGGLEETQYF	TGTGCCAGCAGGACCCAAATTAGCGGGGGGCTCGAAGAGACCCAGTACTTC
TRBV12-3/TRBV12-4	few	TRBD2	TRBJ2-1	CASSQLAVSSYNEQFF	TGTGCCAGCAGCCAACTAGCGGTGAGCTCCTACAATGAGCAGTTCTTC
TRBV7-2	few	TRBD2	TRBJ2-4	CASSFTSGRGAKNIQYF	TGTGCCAGCAGCTTTACTAGCGGGAGAGGAGCCAAAAACATTCAGTACTTC
TRBV3-1	NA	TRBD2	TRBJ2-7	CASSHGGFYEQYF	TGTGCCAGCAGCCACGGGGGGTTCTACGAGCAGTACTTC
TRBV6-5	NA	TRBD2	TRBJ2-7	CASSVAGGEDEQYF	TGTGCCAGCAGTGTAGCGGGAGGTGAGGACGAGCAGTACTTC
TRBV20-1	NA	NA	TRBJ2-5	CSAHKYAAQETQYF	TGCAGTGCTCACAAATACGCGGCTCAAGAGACCCAGTACTTC
TRBV5-1	NA	NA	TRBJ2-7	CASSFSGETEQYF	TGCGCCAGCAGCTTTTCAGGGGAAACAGAGCAGTACTTC
TRBV2	NA	NA	TRBJ2-7	CASSELAYQDYEQYF	TGTGCCAGCAGTGAATTAGCTTACCAGGACTACGAGCAGTACTTC
TRBV25-1	NA	NA	TRBJ2-5	CASSEGGLGETQYF	TGTGCCAGCAGTGAAGGTGGTCTAGGGGAGACCCAGTACTTC
TRBV20-1	NA	TRBD2	TRBJ2-2	CSARSAGEVGELFF	TGCAGTGCTAGATCGGCGGGAGAGGTCGGGGAGCTGTTTTTT
TRBV7-6	NA	TRBD2	TRBJ2-1	CASSSSGAGGEQFF	TGTGCCAGCAGCAGTAGCGGGGCAGGTGGTGAGCAGTTCTTC
TRBV28	NA	NA	TRBJ1-6	CASIRGAPDNSPLHF	TGTGCCAGCATTCGGGGGGCCCCCGATAATTCACCCCTCCACTTT
TRBV5-5	NA	NA	TRBJ2-7	CASIGETGSYEQYF	TGTGCCAGCATCGGTGAAACAGGCTCCTACGAGCAGTACTTC
TRBV5-1	few	TRBD2	TRBJ2-1	CASSYTGTSANEQFF	TGCGCCAGCAGCTACACCGGGACTAGCGCGAATGAGCAGTTCTTC
TRBV24-1	NA	NA	TRBJ2-2	CATSDPNTGELFF	TGTGCCACCAGTGATCCGAACACCGGGGAGCTGTTTTTT
TRBV6-5	NA	NA	TRBJ1-2	CASSFWEGANYGYTF	TGTGCCAGCAGTTTTTGGGAGGGAGCTAACTATGGCTACACCTTC
TRBV15	few	NA	TRBJ1-3	CATSLDRFSGNTIYF	TGTGCCACCAGCCTCGACAGGTTCTCTGGAAACACCATATATTTT
TRBV5-1	few	NA	TRBJ1-6	CASSPDGVNSPLHF	TGCGCCAGCTCCCCAGACGGGGTTAATTCACCCCTCCACTTT
TRBV7-2	few	TRBD2	TRBJ2-1	CASSPSGDSYNEQFF	TGTGCCAGCAGCCCGAGCGGGGATAGCTACAATGAGCAGTTCTTC
TRBV7-8	NA	NA	TRBJ2-1	CASTSLGRGSNEQFF	TGTGCCAGCACCAGTCTTGGCCGCGGGTCCAATGAGCAGTTCTTC
TRBV12-3/TRBV12-4	NA	NA	TRBJ1-2	CASSYLLWGGYTF	TGTGCCAGCAGTTATCTCTTATGGGGAGGCTACACCTTC
TRBV4-2	NA	NA	TRBJ1-2	CASSQESSPRDDYTF	TGTGCCAGCAGCCAAGAGTCCAGCCCGAGGGATGACTACACCTTC
TRBV28	NA	TRBD1	TRBJ1-2	CASSSPGQGANGYTF	TGTGCCAGCAGCTCTCCGGGACAGGGGGCGAATGGCTACACCTTC